These 18 T cell receptor beta chains were all obtained from the same sample, sequenced in a study of blood T cell repertoires in COVID-19. TCRdb's copy holds only in-frame clones and misses some; the assay was immunoSEQ multiplex PCR. The sample comprises 160,000 or so clones, roughly 80% of which are singletons, and roughly 8% rests with the top ten. Specimen: PBMCs or T cells enriched from blood (not recorded which). The receptors were gathered from a woman aged 50 to 60 who had recovered from COVID-19.

CDR3 bases: TGTGCCAGCAGCTTAGACGGAGGGTTAGATACGCAGTATTTT. This codes for CASSLDGGLDTQYF. This sequence joins TRBV11-3 and TRBJ2-3; the D gene is possibly TRBD2 (6 bases). The V end was cut by 0 bases, the J end by 5 bases, with 9 bases between. The CDR3 is 14 amino acids. Germline loops: CDR1 SGHNT, CDR2 YENEEA.

The gene calls are TRBV18 and TRBJ1-2, with TRBD1 matching over 7 bases. V lost 0 bases and J lost 1; bases outside the gene matches: 11. The CDR3 runs to 18 residues. CDR1 and CDR2 from the germline V gene are KGHSH and LQKENI. CDR3 amino acids: CASSPPDRDSLLNYGYTF. The CDR3 region has the DNA TGTGCCAGCTCACCACCGGACCGGGACAGCCTCCTTAACTATGGCTACACCTTC.

The chain couples TRBV5-4 to TRBJ2-3; the match to TRBD2 covers 12 bases. The CDR3 runs 14 residues. From germline, CDR1 is SGHNT and CDR2 YYREEE (reference sequence). Losses at the gene ends were 4 bases for V and 4 bases for J; bases not matched to a gene: 1. CDR3 sequence: CASSPSGRADTQYF. CDR3 sequence (DNA): TGTGCCAGCAGCCCTAGCGGGAGGGCAGATACGCAGTATTTT.

This rearrangement joins TRBV6-5 to TRBJ2-7; tentative D call: TRBD1 (6 bases). The CDR3 runs to 15 residues. V was clipped by 3 bases and J by 5 bases, with 17 bases between them. In germline, CDR1 is MNHEY, CDR2 SVGAGI. The CDR3 is CASSYSSQGLDEQYF. The CDR3 DNA reads as TGTGCCAGCAGTTATAGTTCACAGGGTCTCGACGAGCAGTACTTC.

The genes are TRBV2 and TRBJ1-2, with D unresolved. Germline loops: CDR1 SNHLY, CDR2 FYNNEI. With 2 bases removed from V and 0 bases from J, the gap between germline ends came to 4 bases. The CDR3 is made up of 13 amino acids. The CDR3 is CASSESANYGYTF. DNA of the CDR3: TGTGCCAGCAGTGAAAGCGCTAACTATGGCTACACCTTC. The full variable domain, rest sourced from reference TRBV2 and TRBJ1-2, is EPEVTQTPSHQVTQMGQEVILRCVPISNHLYFYWYRQILGQKVEFLVSFYNNEISEKSEIFDDQFSVERPDGSNFTLKIRSTKLEDSAMYFCASSESANYGYTFGSGTRLTVV.

The chain links TRBV12-3 or TRBV12-4 to TRBJ2-2; D may be TRBD1 (5 bases). Between the trimmed V and J ends, which lost 10 bases and 3 bases, there was a span of 12 bases. The CDR3 is 13 residues long. This chain's CDR3 is CATRTPYTGELFF. CDR3 DNA sequence: TGTGCCACCCGGACACCCTACACCGGGGAGCTGTTTTTT.

CDR3: CASIDFRGYGYTF. Written as DNA, the CDR3 is TGTGCCAGCATAGACTTCAGAGGCTATGGCTACACCTTC. This chain joins TRBV28 and TRBJ1-2, with D hard to call. V lost 7 bases and J lost 4, with 13 bases in between. Germline CDR1 reads MDHEN; CDR2 reads SYDVKM. This CDR3 is built from 13 residues.

This sequence joins TRBV6-4 and TRBJ1-1; 9 nucleotides line up with TRBD1. V shed 4 bases and J 5 bases; nucleotides not matched to a gene: 5. This CDR3 comprises 14 residues. Germline-derived CDR1 and CDR2 are MRHNA and SNTAGT. CDR3 region: CASSAEGQGTEAFF. The CDR3, as DNA: TGTGCCAGCAGTGCCGAGGGACAGGGAACTGAAGCTTTCTTT.

This chain connects TRBV3-1 (or the pseudogene TRBV3-2) to TRBJ2-7; the match to TRBD2 covers 8 bases. Germline-derived CDR1 and CDR2 are LGHDT and YNNKEL (reference sequence). The CDR3 runs 17 residues. The V gene end was trimmed by 1 base and the J gene end by 7 bases; junction bases not matched to a gene: 15. The CDR3 DNA follows: TGTGCCAGCAGCCAAGTTAGAGCGGGGACTAGGCTGTGTGAGCAGTACTTC. Translated: CASSQVRAGTRLCEQYF.

The J gene is TRBJ2-5, the V gene TRBV9, with TRBD2 matching over 8 bases. Germline trimming cut 4 bases from V and 0 bases from J; bases unmatched to any gene: 5. This CDR3 contains 15 residues. Germline-derived CDR1 and CDR2 are SGDLS and YYNGEE. CDR3 bases: TGTGCCAGCAGCCCCGGGGGGGCGTACCAAGAGACCCAGTACTTC. Translated, it gives CASSPGGAYQETQYF.

V is TRBV24-1 and J is TRBJ2-1; D ambiguous. Germline V lookup: CDR1 KGHDR, CDR2 SFDVKD. The V gene lost 5 bases and the J gene lost 5 bases, with 12 bases spanning the gap. The CDR3 runs 14 residues. The CDR3, as DNA: TGTGCCACCAGTGCGGGTTATAGCAACAATGAGCAGTTCTTC. This encodes CATSAGYSNNEQFF.

The chain has TRBV28 and TRBJ1-3; TRBD1 aligns across 8 bases. Per germline, CDR1 MDHEN and CDR2 SYDVKM. The CDR3 runs to 14 residues. V gave up 6 bases and J gave up 3 bases; unmatched junction bases: 4. The CDR3, as DNA: TGTGCCAGCAGGCGGACAGGGTTTGGAAACACCATATATTTT. It encodes CASRRTGFGNTIYF.

Here the CDR3 reads CASSQFGSPNEQFF. CDR3 DNA: TGTGCCAGCAGCCAGTTTGGGAGCCCGAATGAGCAGTTCTTC. The genes are TRBV2 and TRBJ2-1; D might be TRBD2 (5 bases). The CDR3 totals 14 residues. Germline lookup yields CDR1 SNHLY and CDR2 FYNNEI. V was pared by 6 bases and J by 7 bases, with 16 bases between. Variable domain in full (rest from reference TRBV2 and TRBJ2-1): EPEVTQTPSHQVTQMGQEVILRCVPISNHLYFYWYRQILGQKVEFLVSFYNNEISEKSEIFDDQFSVERPDGSNFTLKIRSTKLEDSAMYFCASSQFGSPNEQFFGPGTRLTVL.

This clone appeared a single time. The DNA of the CDR3 is TGTGCCAGCAGTATTTTCGGTTTTGAGCAGTTCTTC. Protein: CASSIFGFEQFF. This chain links TRBV2 with TRBJ2-1; no clear D gene. Germline-derived CDR1 and CDR2 are SNHLY and FYNNEI. Trimming took 5 bases from V and 9 from J, leaving 11 bases between them. The CDR3 is 12 amino acids.

This rearrangement joins TRBV27 to TRBJ2-1, with TRBD2 matching 13 bases. Germline assignment: CDR1 MNHEY and CDR2 SMNVEV (reference sequence). CDR3 length: 13 amino acids. V trimming: 4 bases; J trimming: 14 bases; junction bases outside the gene matches: 5. The chain's CDR3 is CASSSLAGGREFF. CDR3 nucleotides: TGTGCCAGCAGTTCACTAGCGGGGGGGCGGGAGTTCTTC.

The rearrangement uses TRBV27 and TRBJ2-7; maybe TRBD1 (7 bases). The CDR3 is 15 amino acids. Per germline, CDR1 MNHEY and CDR2 SMNVEV (reference sequence). V lost 1 base, J lost 3 bases, and 13 bases lay in between. Here the CDR3 reads CASSLFGGGNYEQYF. The CDR3 DNA is TGTGCCAGCAGTTTATTTGGAGGGGGCAACTACGAGCAGTACTTC.

The chain joins TRBV2 to TRBJ1-2; D gene unclear. The CDR3 consists of 12 residues. V was pared by 2 bases and J by 5 bases, with 6 bases between. Looked up from germline, CDR1 is SNHLY and CDR2 is FYNNEI. The CDR3 is CASSEQLYGYTF. The CDR3 nucleotides read TGTGCCAGCAGTGAACAGTTATATGGCTACACCTTC.

V usage is TRBV18 and J usage is TRBJ2-4; D ambiguous. CDR1 is KGHSH and CDR2 is LQKENI in the germline V gene. CDR3 length: 14 residues. The V gene lost 2 bases and the J gene lost 8 bases, with 13 bases spanning the gap. The CDR3 region is CASSPSNKVYIQYF. CDR3 coding DNA: TGTGCCAGCTCACCATCGAACAAAGTGTACATTCAGTACTTC.